Listed below are T cell receptor beta chains from one sample, sequenced in a study of T cell responses to AZD1222 COVID-19 vaccine. Some clones are missing from TCRdb's copy, which holds only in-frame ones; the method was immunoSEQ multiplex PCR. Of about 95,000 clones in the sample, roughly 91% are singletons; the top ten hold 3.7%. Material: peripheral blood, obtained on day 0 of AZD1222 vaccination. Receptors originate from an adult in good health. Each CDR3 is given with its conserved first and last residue. A D gene is named only where the DNA matches it firmly. The size field is filled for only some rows; it gives once, few, many or a size class.

v_call: TRBV2; d_call: TRBD2; j_call: TRBJ2-3; clone_size: medium-sized; cdr3_aa: CARQLAGGTDTQYF; cdr3_nt: TGTGCCAGACAACTAGCGGGGGGGACAGATACGCAGTATTTT
v_call: TRBV19; d_call: TRBD1; j_call: TRBJ1-2; clone_size: .; cdr3_aa: CASSPGQGRYYGYTF; cdr3_nt: TGTGCCAGTAGTCCGGGACAGGGGAGATATTATGGCTACACCTTC
v_call: TRBV4-2; d_call: .; j_call: TRBJ1-3; clone_size: .; cdr3_aa: CASSPPVESSGNTIYF; cdr3_nt: TGTGCCAGCAGCCCTCCCGTAGAGTCCTCTGGAAACACCATATATTTT
v_call: TRBV18; d_call: TRBD1; j_call: TRBJ2-7; clone_size: .; cdr3_aa: CASSPTTGASYEQYF; cdr3_nt: TGTGCCAGCTCACCCACAACAGGGGCGAGCTACGAGCAGTACTTC
v_call: TRBV10-3; d_call: TRBD1; j_call: TRBJ1-2; clone_size: .; cdr3_aa: CAISNGTGGGYTF; cdr3_nt: TGTGCCATCAGCAACGGGACAGGGGGTGGCTACACCTTC
v_call: TRBV12-3/TRBV12-4; d_call: .; j_call: TRBJ2-3; clone_size: once; cdr3_aa: CASSLGADTQYF; cdr3_nt: TGTGCCAGCAGTTTAGGGGCAGATACGCAGTATTTT
v_call: TRBV2; d_call: TRBD1; j_call: TRBJ2-2; clone_size: .; cdr3_aa: CASSQQGDTGELFF; cdr3_nt: TGTGCCAGCAGTCAACAGGGGGACACCGGGGAGCTGTTTTTT
v_call: TRBV27; d_call: .; j_call: TRBJ1-5; clone_size: .; cdr3_aa: CASKFVGGNQPQHF; cdr3_nt: TGTGCCAGCAAATTTGTAGGGGGCAATCAGCCCCAGCATTTT
v_call: TRBV30; d_call: TRBD1; j_call: TRBJ2-7; clone_size: .; cdr3_aa: CAQSRTGGYEQYF; cdr3_nt: TGTGCCCAATCACGGACAGGGGGCTACGAGCAGTACTTC
v_call: TRBV5-5; d_call: TRBD2; j_call: TRBJ2-1; clone_size: .; cdr3_aa: CASSSVLGGGLYNEQFF; cdr3_nt: TGTGCCAGCAGCTCCGTATTGGGCGGGGGACTCTACAATGAGCAGTTCTTC
v_call: TRBV28; d_call: .; j_call: TRBJ2-1; clone_size: .; cdr3_aa: CASSLSLAPGGEFF; cdr3_nt: TGTGCCAGCAGTTTATCACTAGCCCCGGGTGGGGAGTTCTTC
v_call: TRBV7-9; d_call: .; j_call: TRBJ2-6; clone_size: .; cdr3_aa: CASSQVIGANVLTF; cdr3_nt: TGTGCCAGCAGCCAGGTTATCGGGGCCAACGTCCTGACTTTC
v_call: TRBV7-2; d_call: .; j_call: TRBJ1-3; clone_size: .; cdr3_aa: CASTPTFRYGGNTIYF; cdr3_nt: TGTGCCAGCACCCCTACGTTCCGATACGGGGGAAACACCATATATTTT
v_call: TRBV15; d_call: .; j_call: TRBJ1-4; clone_size: .; cdr3_aa: CATSRVRSTNEKLFF; cdr3_nt: TGTGCCACCAGCAGAGTTCGGTCAACTAATGAAAAACTGTTTTTT
v_call: TRBV5-1; d_call: .; j_call: TRBJ1-1; clone_size: few; cdr3_aa: CASSLGLTNTEAFF; cdr3_nt: TGCGCCAGCAGCTTGGGACTGACGAACACTGAAGCTTTCTTT
v_call: TRBV7-2; d_call: .; j_call: TRBJ2-1; clone_size: .; cdr3_aa: CASSLAAVPRVRNEQFF; cdr3_nt: TGTGCCAGCAGCTTAGCAGCCGTTCCACGAGTGAGGAATGAGCAGTTCTTC
v_call: TRBV6-4; d_call: .; j_call: TRBJ1-1; clone_size: .; cdr3_aa: CASSYTEFTEAFF; cdr3_nt: TGTGCCAGCAGTTATACAGAATTCACTGAAGCTTTCTTT
v_call: TRBV2; d_call: TRBD1; j_call: TRBJ2-4; clone_size: .; cdr3_aa: CASTGTAKNIQYF; cdr3_nt: TGTGCCAGCACCGGGACAGCTAAAAACATTCAGTACTTC
v_call: TRBV9; d_call: TRBD2; j_call: TRBJ2-5; clone_size: .; cdr3_aa: CASSVGVGLAPETQYF; cdr3_nt: TGTGCCAGCAGCGTAGGAGTGGGACTAGCACCAGAGACCCAGTACTTC
v_call: TRBV27; d_call: TRBD2; j_call: TRBJ2-7; clone_size: .; cdr3_aa: CASSLSSGENKQYF; cdr3_nt: TGTGCCAGCAGTTTATCTAGCGGGGAAAATAAGCAGTACTTC
v_call: TRBV12-5; d_call: .; j_call: TRBJ1-2; clone_size: few; cdr3_aa: CASAYEGVHYGYTF; cdr3_nt: TGTGCTAGTGCCTACGAGGGGGTTCACTATGGCTACACCTTC
v_call: TRBV13; d_call: TRBD2; j_call: TRBJ2-5; clone_size: .; cdr3_aa: CASSFGLEGETQYF; cdr3_nt: TGTGCCAGCAGCTTCGGACTAGAGGGAGAGACCCAGTACTTC
v_call: TRBV7-3; d_call: TRBD1; j_call: TRBJ2-3; clone_size: .; cdr3_aa: CASSLGRDRVTDTQYF; cdr3_nt: TGTGCCAGCAGCTTGGGCCGGGACAGGGTCACAGATACGCAGTATTTT